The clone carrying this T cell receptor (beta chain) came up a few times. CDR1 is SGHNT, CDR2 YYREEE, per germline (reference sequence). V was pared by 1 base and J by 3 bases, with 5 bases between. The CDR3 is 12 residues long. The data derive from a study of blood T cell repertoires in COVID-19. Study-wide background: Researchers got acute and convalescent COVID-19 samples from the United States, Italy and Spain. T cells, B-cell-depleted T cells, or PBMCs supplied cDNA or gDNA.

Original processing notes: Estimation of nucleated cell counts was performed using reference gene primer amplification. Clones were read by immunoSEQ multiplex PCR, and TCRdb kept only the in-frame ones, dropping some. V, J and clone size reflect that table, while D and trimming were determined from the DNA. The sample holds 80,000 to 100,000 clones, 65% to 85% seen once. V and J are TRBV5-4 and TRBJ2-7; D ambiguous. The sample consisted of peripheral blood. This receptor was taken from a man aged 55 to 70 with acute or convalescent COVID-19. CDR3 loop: CASSLPGYEQYF. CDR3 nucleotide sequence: TGTGCCAGCAGCTTGCCAGGCTACGAGCAGTACTTC.